This TCR beta chain was identified in a study of blood T cell repertoires in COVID-19. Study background: Samples taken during acute and convalescent COVID-19 were collected in the United States, Italy and Spain. In each case, the material was cDNA or gDNA derived from T cells, B-cell-depleted T cells, or PBMCs.

Trimming took off 5 bases at V and 7 bases at J, with 14 bases between the two ends. The CDR3 is made up of 14 amino acids. The germline V gene encodes CDR1 SEHNR and CDR2 FQNEAQ (reference sequence). As processed by the authors: Amplification of reference gene primers provided the estimated nucleated cell counts. Profiled with immunoSEQ multiplex PCR; TCRdb holds only in-frame clones, not every one. D and trimming come from the DNA, and the V and J calls and clone size come from that table. The sample includes over 300,000 clones, 65% to 90% of them seen just once. The receptor was isolated from a human donor in a cohort sampled during active COVID-19. V usage is TRBV7-9 and J usage is TRBJ1-4; a possible D gene is TRBD1 (6 bases). Sequencing was done on a sample of peripheral blood. The CDR3 reads CASSRTDVSEKLFF. In DNA form, the CDR3 reads TGTGCCAGCAGCCGGACAGATGTGAGTGAAAAACTGTTTTTT.